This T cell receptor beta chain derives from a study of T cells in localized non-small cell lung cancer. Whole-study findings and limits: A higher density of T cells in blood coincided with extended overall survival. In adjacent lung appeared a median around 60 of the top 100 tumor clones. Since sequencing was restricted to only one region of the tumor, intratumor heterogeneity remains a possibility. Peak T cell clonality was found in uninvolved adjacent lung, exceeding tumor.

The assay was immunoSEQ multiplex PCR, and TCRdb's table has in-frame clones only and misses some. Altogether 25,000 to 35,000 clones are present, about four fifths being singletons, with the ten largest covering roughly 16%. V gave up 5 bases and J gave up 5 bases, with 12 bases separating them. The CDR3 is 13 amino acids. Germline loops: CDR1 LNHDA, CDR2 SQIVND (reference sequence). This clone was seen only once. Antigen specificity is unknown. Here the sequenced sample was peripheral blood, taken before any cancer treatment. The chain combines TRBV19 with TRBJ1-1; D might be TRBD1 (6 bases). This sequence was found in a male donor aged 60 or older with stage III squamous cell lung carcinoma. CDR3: CASSLGGRTEAFF. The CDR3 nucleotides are TGTGCCAGTAGTTTAGGGGGGAGGACTGAAGCTTTCTTT.